This TCR beta chain was identified during a study of blood T cells in healthy people across ages (dated by TCRdb to between 2015 and 2017). For context, the study as a whole: In model experiments, roughly one uniquely barcoded TCR beta cDNA molecule per two T cells was captured by template switching. The study measured age-related changes in TCR beta repertoire diversity using deep sequencing normalized with unique cDNA molecular identifiers. The donors were split into four age groups: young (average about 16 years), middle-aged (roughly 39), aged (around 67) and long-lived (roughly 88). To avoid experimental bias, donors of different ages were distributed randomly across sequencing lanes. For two donors (one aged 18 to 29 and one aged 80 or older), the study analyzed two additional independent replicas of 1 million unique cDNA reads from the same blood draw.

This clonotype was recorded many times. The target of this receptor is not known. The sample holds no much larger clone one base away, and base qualities are not on file. The donors were some 36 Caucasian individuals from Russia, aged roughly 6 to 100 years, who were systemically healthy. Approximately 9 milliliters of peripheral blood were collected from each donor into EDTA-treated Vacutainer tubes. Ficoll-Paque density-gradient centrifugation was used to isolate PBMCs, with at least 6.5 million per sample. Trizol reagent was used to extract total RNA from PBMCs, with at least 6 micrograms per sample. For every donor, an aliquot of PBMCs went through flow cytometry to measure the percentages of naive CD45RAhigh/CD27high T cells. To prepare the library, 5' RACE was applied. Sequencing was carried out with an Illumina HiSeq 2500. A second PCR of about 6 to 12 cycles was run with a J-beta primer mix and a sample-barcoded 5' primer. A template-switch 5' adaptor carrying 12 random nucleotides introduced a unique molecular identifier onto each TCR beta cDNA molecule. Each sample yielded at least 2.5 million CDR3-containing paired-end reads. First-strand cDNA synthesis was performed from all RNA using the Mint cDNA synthesis kit, with priming by a TRBC-specific oligonucleotide. Following uracil-DNA glycosylase treatment, all cDNA underwent a first 18-cycle PCR with the universal primers M1SS and BC2_uni_R. The study's own analysis went as follows. Each sample was normalized by randomly selecting 1 million high-quality reads, each carrying a distinct molecular identifier. Reads sharing molecular identifiers were discarded rather than binned into consensus sequences. CDR3 identification, clonotype clustering and error correction used MiTCR with a Q25 quality threshold and the strictest error-elimination algorithm. A nonparametric unseen species model with Euler transformation was used to estimate a lower bound on total TCR beta diversity. TCRdb's own reprocessing of the public reads used fastp at Q25 and MiXCR and kept productive beta chains. Identical CDR3 proteins give one entry, which carries the most common genes and DNA. TCRdb's processing, not the authors', yielded these V and J calls. This sample gives around 1.5 million distinct CDR3 sequences in total; around 35% of them show up just once. The top ten constitute 10% to 12% of the sample.

Study-wide findings and limitations: Because the CMV infection status of the donors was unknown, age-related changes in expanded clonotypes may potentially have been confounded. The percentage of naive T cells measured by flow cytometry correlated strongly with observed TCR beta diversity. As age increased, observed TCR beta diversity per million T cells dropped in a roughly linear way, and a significant reduction was already evident by age 40. Compared with the aged group, the long-lived group had more naive CD4+ T cells, fewer expanded clones and increased TCR diversity, a pattern suggesting age selection. Estimates of total diversity based on one million sequenced T cells were considered lower bounds and underestimates. Since profiling was done on bulk unsorted PBMCs, naive and antigen-experienced compartments could not be conclusively compared.

Between the V and J ends, shortened by 5 bases and 4 bases respectively, the junction contains 18 bases. The germline V gene provides CDR1 SGHTA and CDR2 FQGNSA. From its cysteine to its phenylalanine, the CDR3 spans 16 amino acids. The read is trimmed to its CDR3 DNA, 48 bases read in frame from base 1. This TCR was recovered from a woman aged 25 to 45 in good health. The V and J genes are TRBV7-2 and TRBJ2-1; the D call is tentative, TRBD1 or TRBD2, as each matches 5 bases. Input material: blood. DNA sequence: TGTGCCAGCAGCACCGCCTTGGGGGTCCTATACAATGAGCAGTTCTTC. It is translated as CASSTALGVLYNEQFF.